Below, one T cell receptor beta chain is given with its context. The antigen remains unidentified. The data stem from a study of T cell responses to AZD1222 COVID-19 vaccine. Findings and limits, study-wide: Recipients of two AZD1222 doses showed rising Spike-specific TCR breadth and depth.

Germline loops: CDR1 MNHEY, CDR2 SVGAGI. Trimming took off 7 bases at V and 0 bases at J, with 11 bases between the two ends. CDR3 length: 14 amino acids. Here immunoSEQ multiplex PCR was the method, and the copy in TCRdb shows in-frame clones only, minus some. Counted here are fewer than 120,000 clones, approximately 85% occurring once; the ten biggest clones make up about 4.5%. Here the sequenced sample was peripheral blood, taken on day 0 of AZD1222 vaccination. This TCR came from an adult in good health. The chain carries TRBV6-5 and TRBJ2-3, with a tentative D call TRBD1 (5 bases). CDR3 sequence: CASILTASTDTQYF. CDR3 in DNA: TGTGCCAGCATCTTGACAGCTAGCACAGATACGCAGTATTTT.